This TCR beta chain was recovered during a study of CD8+ T cells in alopecia areata. Study-wide background: Treated patients received oral tofacitinib, 5 to 10 mg twice daily.

Starting from PBMCs, sorting isolated CD4+ and CD8+ T cells. There are a few counts of this clone. The authors extracted RNA and reverse transcribed it into cDNA as the sequencing template. Method: immunoSEQ multiplex PCR; TCRdb's copy keeps in-frame clones and lacks some. The data contain about 250,000 clones, 65% to 70% of them singletons. V was clipped by 2 bases and J by 10 bases, with 15 bases between them. The CDR3 is 14 amino acids. The germline V gene has CDR1 ENHRY and CDR2 SYGVKD. The specimen comprised CD4+ T cells sorted from blood, sampled at week 0. This TCR was recovered from a human donor with alopecia areata. The rearrangement links TRBV10-3 to TRBJ2-1, with D possibly called TRBD1 or TRBD2 (5 bases each). The CDR3 sequence is CAISEQPGRREQFF. The CDR3 DNA is TGTGCCATCAGTGAGCAACCGGGACGAAGGGAGCAGTTCTTC.